Listed below are T cell receptor beta chains from one sample, sequenced in a study of shared clonotypes between healthy human individuals. The protocol was immunoSEQ multiplex PCR, while the TCRdb copy is restricted to in-frame clones and leaves out a portion. The sample includes about 820,000 clones, roughly 92% of them seen just once. What was sequenced was naive CD8+ T cells sorted from blood. The receptors derive from a man aged 25 to 40 in good health. Each CDR3 is given with its conserved first and last residue. A D gene is named only where the DNA matches it firmly. Part of the rows lack a size; the others show once, few, many or a class for expanded clones.

j_call clone_size v_call d_call cdr3_aa cdr3_nt
TRBJ2-2 once TRBV7-9 TRBD2 CASSLPGTSGTSLPGELFF TGTGCCAGCAGCTTACCCGGGACCTCCGGGACTAGTTTACCCGGGGAGCTGTTTTTT
TRBJ2-1 . TRBV19 TRBD2 CASSMGLAGYNEQFF TGTGCCAGTAGTATGGGTCTAGCGGGTTACAATGAGCAGTTCTTC
TRBJ2-1 . TRBV9 . CASSVGGRNEQFF TGTGCCAGCAGCGTAGGAGGGAGGAATGAGCAGTTCTTC
TRBJ1-3 . TRBV5-1 . CASSLDRSVGNTIYF TGCGCCAGCAGCTTGGATCGCAGTGTGGGAAACACCATATATTTT
TRBJ1-2 . TRBV6-5 . CASSYKSGSGYTF TGTGCCAGCAGTTACAAATCAGGTTCTGGCTACACCTTC
TRBJ2-7 . TRBV5-5 TRBD2 CASSYFTSGTYEQYF TGTGCCAGCAGCTATTTTACTAGCGGTACCTACGAGCAGTACTTC
TRBJ2-3 . TRBV5-4 . CASSLAHRGWADTQYF TGTGCCAGCAGCTTGGCCCATAGGGGCTGGGCAGATACGCAGTATTTT
TRBJ2-7 . TRBV27 . CASSSVSGEQYF TGTGCCAGCAGTTCCGTTAGCGGAGAGCAGTACTTC
TRBJ2-1 . TRBV5-6 . CASSIPGVSFYNEQFF TGTGCCAGCAGCATTCCTGGGGTAAGCTTCTACAATGAGCAGTTCTTC
TRBJ2-1 once TRBV11-2 . CASSSGFEQFF TGTGCCAGCAGCTCCGGTTTCGAGCAGTTCTTC
TRBJ2-1 . TRBV4-1 . CASSQAPPRDEQFF TGCGCCAGCAGCCAAGCCCCCCCGAGGGATGAGCAGTTCTTC
TRBJ2-1 . TRBV4-1 TRBD2 CASSQDWAGLAGGSNEQFF TGCGCCAGCAGCCAAGATTGGGCGGGACTAGCGGGAGGCTCCAATGAGCAGTTCTTC
TRBJ2-7 . TRBV10-3 TRBD1 CAITAGTGGHEQYF TGTGCCATCACCGCCGGGACAGGAGGCCACGAGCAGTACTTC
TRBJ2-4 . TRBV7-9 . CASSHEGSKNIQYF TGTGCCAGCAGCCACGAAGGGTCCAAAAACATTCAGTACTTC
TRBJ2-5 . TRBV7-9 TRBD2 CASSLASSGRPSETQYF TGTGCCAGCAGCTTAGCTTCCAGCGGGAGACCCTCAGAGACCCAGTACTTC
TRBJ1-1 . TRBV5-1 . CASSLAQGAMNTEAFF TGCGCCAGCAGCTTGGCACAGGGAGCTATGAACACTGAAGCTTTCTTT
TRBJ2-7 . TRBV11-2 TRBD1 CASSAPGQGSGEQYF TGTGCCAGCAGCGCGCCGGGACAGGGTTCAGGGGAGCAGTACTTC
TRBJ1-1 . TRBV9 TRBD1 CASSEGRDRGGTEAFF TGTGCCAGCAGCGAGGGCAGGGACAGGGGAGGTACTGAAGCTTTCTTT
TRBJ1-1 . TRBV7-9 . CASTIGGAGEAFF TGTGCCAGCACTATAGGAGGGGCTGGTGAAGCTTTCTTT
TRBJ2-2 . TRBV5-1 . CASVGATNTGELFF TGCGCCTCTGTAGGGGCTACGAACACCGGGGAGCTGTTTTTT
TRBJ1-1 once TRBV6-5 . CASSYNPLRADTEAFF TGTGCCAGCAGTTACAATCCCCTCAGGGCGGACACTGAAGCTTTCTTT
TRBJ2-7 . TRBV29-1 . CSVLQAGSSYEQYF TGCAGCGTTCTGCAGGCCGGGAGCTCCTACGAGCAGTACTTC
TRBJ2-4 once TRBV27 . CASSNGGSKNIQYF TGTGCCAGTTCCAACGGGGGCTCCAAAAACATTCAGTACTTC
TRBJ2-7 . TRBV10-2 . CASSRDTPYEQYF TGCGCCAGCAGTAGGGACACCCCCTACGAGCAGTACTTC
TRBJ2-7 . TRBV5-1 . CASSLGWNYEQYF TGCGCCAGCAGCTTGGGATGGAACTACGAGCAGTACTTC
TRBJ2-7 . TRBV6-5 TRBD1 CASRARTGEIYEQYF TGTGCCAGCAGGGCTAGGACAGGGGAGATCTACGAGCAGTACTTC